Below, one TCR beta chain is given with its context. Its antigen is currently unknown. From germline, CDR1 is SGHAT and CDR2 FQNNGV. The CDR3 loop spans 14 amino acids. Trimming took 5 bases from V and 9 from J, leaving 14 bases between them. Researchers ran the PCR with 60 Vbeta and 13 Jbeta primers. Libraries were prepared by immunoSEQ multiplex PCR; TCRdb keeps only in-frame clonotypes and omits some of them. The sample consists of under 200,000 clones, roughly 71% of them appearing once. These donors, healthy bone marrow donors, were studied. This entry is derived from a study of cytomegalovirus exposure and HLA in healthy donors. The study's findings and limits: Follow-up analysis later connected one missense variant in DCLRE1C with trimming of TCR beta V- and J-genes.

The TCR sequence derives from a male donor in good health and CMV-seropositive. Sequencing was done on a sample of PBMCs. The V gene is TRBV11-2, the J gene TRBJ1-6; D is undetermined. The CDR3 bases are TGTGCCAGCAGCGCGGGCCGCCAAGGTTCACCCCTCCACTTT. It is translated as CASSAGRQGSPLHF. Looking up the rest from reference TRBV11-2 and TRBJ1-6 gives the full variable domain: EAGVAQSPRYKIIEKRQSVAFWCNPISGHATLYWYQQILGQGPKLLIQFQNNGVVDDSQLPKDRFSAERLKGVDSTLKIQPAKLEDSAVYLCASSAGRQGSPLHFGNGTRLTVT.